This TCR beta chain was recovered during a study of PD-1 blockade in classical Hodgkin lymphoma (dated by TCRdb to 2018 to 2021). In the study overall: Nivolumab dosing was 3 mg/kg intravenously every 2 weeks, continuing until either disease progression or unacceptable toxicity. To define a peripheral blood immune signature of response to PD-1 blockade in classical Hodgkin lymphoma, the study combined TCR beta sequencing with CyTOF. The paper as a whole reports these results and caveats: Trial patients achieving complete response had baseline diversity similar to newly diagnosed patients, whereas partial responders and progressors had significantly lower diversity. Patients starting nivolumab less than 1 year after ASCT had lower diversity and were excluded from later analyses to avoid confounding by immune reconstitution. Baseline TCR diversity was reported to be lower in newly diagnosed patients than in healthy donors and to be lower still in relapsed/refractory patients. The study was restricted to a single clinical trial cohort, and the causes of repertoire differences, possibly disease activity or prior therapy, were left undefined. By C4D1, a significant rise was seen in CD4+ TCR diversity but not in CD8+ TCR diversity (p=0.0027 vs p=0.16), and the rise was most apparent among complete responders (p=0.02).

Comments on this clone: No antigen is known for it. Base qualities were left out, and no much larger clone turns up one base away.

What the time point label conveys for this sample: cycle 4 day 1 (C4D1), after less than seven weeks of nivolumab. Every trial patient had relapsed following autologous stem cell transplantation, and prior brentuximab vedotin exposure was what differed among cohorts A, B and C. A total of roughly 57 patients with relapsed/refractory classical Hodgkin lymphoma made up the trial cohort, and each patient's best overall response was complete response, partial response or progressive disease. Single-agent nivolumab was administered to trial patients in the multi-cohort phase II CheckMate 205 trial. Best overall response was determined by an independent review committee according to the 2007 International Working Group response criteria. Trial PBMCs were collected just before the start of nivolumab (C1D1) and during therapy at cycle 2 day 1 and cycle 4 day 1. Peripheral blood was collected in 8 mL Vacutainer Cell Preparation Tubes, from which PBMCs were isolated by centrifugation and then cryopreserved.

Genomic DNA was extracted with the Qiagen DNeasy kit from unsorted PBMCs and from negatively selected CD4+ and CD8+ fractions. TCR beta CDR3 regions were amplified by immunoSEQ multiplex PCR using primers annealing to V and J segments. A synthetic immune receptor repertoire was used to minimize amplification bias, and remaining bias was computationally removed after sequencing. Per the source publication's procedure: Repertoire diversity was quantified as the Shannon entropy index using custom Python scripts. Unsorted, CD4+ and CD8+ repertoires were examined separately, except in combined analyses, for which CD4+ and CD8+ sequences were merged in silico. A clone counted as expanded when the clone's frequency after treatment rose at least 2-fold relative to C1D1, and clones undetected at baseline were given a pseudocount of 0.5. Clones with 0 or 1 copy at C1D1 were classified as singleton clones, and clones with 2 or more copies were classified as non-singleton clones. Clones expanded in unsorted samples were labelled as CD4+, CD8+ or unknown by matching protein sequences in sorted samples from the same patient. Wilcoxon tests on paired samples were used to test changes in diversity from C1D1 to C4D1. Here the immuneACCESS table is served through TCRdb, limited to in-frame sequences with V and J called. Missing clones are a known gap in these copies; in checked studies unresolved V genes cover under half, and the rest lacks a known reason. Clonal size and the V and J genes are those of that table, whereas D and trimming came from the DNA. The sample table shows approximately 49,000 clones, and 80% are seen once. About a fifth of the sample lies in the top ten.

The sample here was peripheral blood mononuclear cells (PBMCs), taken before the fourth cycle of nivolumab. This sequence originates from a human donor with classical Hodgkin lymphoma.

CDR3 protein: CASSWSSGGPYEQFF. The bases read TGTGCCAGCAGCTGGTCGTCGGGAGGGCCTTATGAGCAGTTCTTC. The chain is encoded by TRBV5-5 joined to TRBJ2-1, with 8 bases aligning to TRBD2. From the germline V gene (reference sequence), CDR1 is SGHKS and CDR2 is YYEKEE. The germline V and J ends show losses of 3 bases and 8 bases respectively, and no gene match explains 10 bases of the junction. From its cysteine to its phenylalanine, the CDR3 spans 15 amino acids. CDR3 DNA only is kept here, 45 bases in frame from base 1. When the CDR3 is completed using the reference TRBV5-5 and TRBJ2-1 genes on either side, the full variable domain is DAGVTQSPTHLIKTRGQQVTLRCSPISGHKSVSWYQQVLGQGPQFIFQYYEKEERGRGNFPDRFSARQFPNYSSELNVNALLLGDSALYLCASSWSSGGPYEQFFGPGTRLTVL.